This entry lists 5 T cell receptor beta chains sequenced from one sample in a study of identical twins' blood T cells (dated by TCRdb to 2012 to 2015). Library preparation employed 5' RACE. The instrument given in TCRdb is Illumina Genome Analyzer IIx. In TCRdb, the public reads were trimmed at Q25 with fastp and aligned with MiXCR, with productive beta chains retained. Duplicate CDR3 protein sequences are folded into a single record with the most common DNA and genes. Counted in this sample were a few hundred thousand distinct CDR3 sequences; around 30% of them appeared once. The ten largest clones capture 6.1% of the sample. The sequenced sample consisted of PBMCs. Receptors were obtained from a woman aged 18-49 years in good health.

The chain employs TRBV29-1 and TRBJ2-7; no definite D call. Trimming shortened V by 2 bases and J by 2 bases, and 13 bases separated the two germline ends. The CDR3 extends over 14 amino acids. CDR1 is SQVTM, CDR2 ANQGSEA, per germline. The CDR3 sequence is CSVEIPGGPYEQYF. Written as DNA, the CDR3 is TGCAGCGTTGAAATTCCAGGCGGCCCCTACGAGCAGTACTTC.

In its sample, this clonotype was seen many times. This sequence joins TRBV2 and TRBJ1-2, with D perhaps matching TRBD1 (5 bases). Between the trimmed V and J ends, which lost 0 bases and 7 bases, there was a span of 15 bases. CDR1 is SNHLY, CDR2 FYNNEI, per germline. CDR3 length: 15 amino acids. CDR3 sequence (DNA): TGTGCCAGCAGTGAAGCGAGGATAGGGGTCCGTGGCTACACCTTC. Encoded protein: CASSEARIGVRGYTF.

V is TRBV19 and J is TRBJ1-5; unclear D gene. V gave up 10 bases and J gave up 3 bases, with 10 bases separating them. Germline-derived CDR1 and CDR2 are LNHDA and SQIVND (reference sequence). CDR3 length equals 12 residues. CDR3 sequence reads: CATRHYNQPQHF. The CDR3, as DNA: TGTGCCACGAGACACTACAATCAGCCCCAGCATTTT. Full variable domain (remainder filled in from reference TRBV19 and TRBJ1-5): DGGITQSPKYLFRKEGQNVTLSCEQNLNHDAMYWYRQDPGQGLRLIYYSQIVNDFQKGDIAEGYSVSREKKESFPLTVTSAQKNPTAFYLCATRHYNQPQHFGDGTRLSIL.

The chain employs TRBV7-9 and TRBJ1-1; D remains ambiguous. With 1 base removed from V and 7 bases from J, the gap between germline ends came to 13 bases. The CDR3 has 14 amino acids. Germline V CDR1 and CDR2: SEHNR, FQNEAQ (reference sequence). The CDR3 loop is CASSLGEGFGEAFF. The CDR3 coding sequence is TGTGCCAGCAGCTTAGGGGAGGGCTTCGGTGAAGCTTTCTTT.

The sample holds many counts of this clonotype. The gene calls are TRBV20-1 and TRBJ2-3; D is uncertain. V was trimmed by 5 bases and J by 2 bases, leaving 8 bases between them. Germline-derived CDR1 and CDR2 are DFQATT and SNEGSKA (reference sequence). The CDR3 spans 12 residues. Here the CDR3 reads CSARSLTDTQYF. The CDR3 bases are TGCAGTGCTCGAAGCCTCACAGATACGCAGTATTTT.